This T cell receptor beta chain was recovered during a study of radiation and T cells in renal cell carcinoma (dated by TCRdb to about 2020). With respect to the entire study: TCR beta sequencing covered 55 or so samples in total, comprising 25 or so tumors and approximately 27 peripheral blood samples. The final blood draw was performed at 4 weeks after radiation, at the same time as nephrectomy. In the approximately 53 samples combined, some 4,000,000 unique CDR3 nucleotide sequences were found, encoding 2,658,974 unique CDR3 amino acid sequences.

General study outcomes and caveats: Because pretreatment tumor biopsies were not available, the baseline intratumoral presence of clonotypes could not be determined. Because the trial had a single-armed design, the trial could not examine how radiation dose or scheduling affected the TCR repertoire. In blood, the top tumor clonotypes increased from baseline to 2 weeks after radiation and then shrank by 4 weeks, which suggests a temporary expansion of tumor-resident clones. Changes in the blood repertoire were not tracked past 4 weeks after treatment.

Reading the label with the study, this specimen's time point is: blood 4 weeks post-SBRT, at nephrectomy. What this sample's treatment or condition label stands for: 15 Gy SBRT to primary tumor, nephrectomy 4 weeks later. The samples were obtained from a clinical trial, where primary renal cell carcinomas were treated with 15 Gy stereotactic body radiation therapy and then removed by nephrectomy 4 weeks afterward. To track tumor-enriched clonotypes, serial peripheral blood was sampled from radiation-treated patients at baseline and at 2 weeks and 4 weeks after SBRT. Every patient's renal cell carcinoma showed clear cell pathology. Genomic DNA for TCR sequencing was prepared using the QIAamp DNA Blood Mini Kit (Qiagen). Samples were included in the analyses only if all quality control checks were passed. With regard to this clone: The antigen it recognizes is unknown. It has no much larger one-base neighbor in the sample; base qualities were not kept.

TCR beta libraries were generated from genomic DNA with the immunoSEQ kit, following the manufacturer's recommendations. For library preparation, a first multiplex PCR was performed with proprietary primers, followed by a second PCR in which unique barcodes were added, and bead cleanups were performed after each round. A positive control reaction and a negative control reaction, both provided in the kit, were run with every batch of samples. The final libraries underwent checking on an Agilent 4200 TapeStation D1000 ScreenTape, volumetric pooling, and quantification by qPCR. Sequencing ran on an Illumina NextSeq500 with a MidOutput 150-cycle cartridge, using 156 Read1 and 15 Index1 cycles with kit custom primers. The pooled library was loaded at roughly 0.9 pM with around 20% PhiX control spiked in. The paper's data handling went like this. Vendor-processed data were analyzed in R, with a clonotype defined as all T cells sharing the same CDR3 nucleotide sequence. In the clone abundance analyses, frequencies were normalized to the 10,000 most abundant clones in each sample. Public T cell clones, which averaged fewer than five per sample, were excluded before analysis. Tumor-enriched and baseline blood-enriched clonotypes were defined by at least a 32-fold difference in abundance between compartments. A beta-binomial differential abundance model was applied to find clonotypes that expanded or contracted between blood time points. Tumor-blood repertoire similarity was measured with the Baroni-Urbani and Buser coefficient, and group comparisons used two-tailed Wilcoxon tests in R. The source is immuneACCESS, and TCRdb retained only in-frame sequences with V and J called. Part of the clones is not carried over; for the studies checked, unresolved V genes explain less than half of this, and the remainder is unexplained. From that table come the V and J calls and clone size; the DNA was used to work out D and trimming. This sample is represented by under 35,000 clones; over 75% of them were singletons. The top ten hold about 33% of the sample.

Sample: blood, taken from a patient whose treatment included radiotherapy and nephrectomy. The TCR originated in a man in his sixties with renal cell carcinoma.

DNA sequence: TGTGCCAGCCCACGATCAGGGGCGGGTGGGGACACTGAAGCTTTCTTT. Translated, this is CASPRSGAGGDTEAFF. Recombination joined TRBV28 with TRBJ1-1; perhaps TRBD1 is the D gene, with 6 bases matching. V is shortened by 8 bases, J by 3 bases, and the region joining them spans 22 bases. From a lookup of the germline V gene, CDR1 and CDR2 are MDHEN and SYDVKM. From cysteine to phenylalanine, the CDR3 is 16 amino acids long. This entry keeps only the CDR3 DNA: 48 bases, framed from base 1.